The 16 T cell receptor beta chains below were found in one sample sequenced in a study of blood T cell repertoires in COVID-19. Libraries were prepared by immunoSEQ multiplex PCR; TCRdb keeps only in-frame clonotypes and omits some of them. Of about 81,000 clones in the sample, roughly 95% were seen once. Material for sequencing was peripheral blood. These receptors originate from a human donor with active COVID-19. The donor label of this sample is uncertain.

The chain's CDR3 is CASSKSSHRGSYSYEQYF. DNA of the CDR3: TGTGCCAGTAGTAAATCTTCCCACAGAGGGAGCTACTCCTACGAGCAGTACTTC. The rearrangement uses TRBV19 and TRBJ2-7, with a tentative D call TRBD2 (5 bases). There are 18 residues in the CDR3. V shed 4 bases and J shed 0 bases, with 22 bases lying between them. The germline gives CDR1 LNHDA, CDR2 SQIVND (reference sequence).

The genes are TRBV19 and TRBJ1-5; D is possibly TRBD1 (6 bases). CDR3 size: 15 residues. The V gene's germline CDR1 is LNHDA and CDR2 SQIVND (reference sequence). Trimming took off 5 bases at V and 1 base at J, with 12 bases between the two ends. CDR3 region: CASSQQGRSNQPQHF. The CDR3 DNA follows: TGTGCCAGTAGTCAACAGGGTCGGAGCAATCAGCCCCAGCATTTT.

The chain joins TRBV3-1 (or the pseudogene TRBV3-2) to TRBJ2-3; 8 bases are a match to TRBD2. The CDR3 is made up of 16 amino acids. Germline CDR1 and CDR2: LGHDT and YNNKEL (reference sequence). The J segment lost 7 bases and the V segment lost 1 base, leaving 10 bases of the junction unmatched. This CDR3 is CASSQGVAGIFYTQYF. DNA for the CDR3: TGTGCCAGCAGCCAAGGAGTAGCGGGGATTTTTTATACGCAGTATTTT.

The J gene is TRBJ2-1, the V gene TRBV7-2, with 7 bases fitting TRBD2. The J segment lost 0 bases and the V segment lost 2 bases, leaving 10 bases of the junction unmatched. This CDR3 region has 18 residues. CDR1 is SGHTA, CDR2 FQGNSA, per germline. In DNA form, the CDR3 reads TGTGCCAGCAGCTTAAGGGGAGGGCCCCTGTACTCCTACAATGAGCAGTTCTTC. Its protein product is CASSLRGGPLYSYNEQFF.

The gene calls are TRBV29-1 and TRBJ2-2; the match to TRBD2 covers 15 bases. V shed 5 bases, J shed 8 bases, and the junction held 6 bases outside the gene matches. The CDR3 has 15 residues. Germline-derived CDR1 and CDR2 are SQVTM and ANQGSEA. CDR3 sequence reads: CSVYGTSGRLGELFF. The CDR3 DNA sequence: TGCAGCGTTTACGGGACTAGCGGGAGGTTGGGGGAGCTGTTTTTT.

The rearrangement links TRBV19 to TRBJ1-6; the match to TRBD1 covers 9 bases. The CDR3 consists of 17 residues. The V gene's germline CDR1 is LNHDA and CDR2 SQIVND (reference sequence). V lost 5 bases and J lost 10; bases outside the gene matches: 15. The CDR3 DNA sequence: TGTGCCAGTAGTTCTACCACAGGGGGCAGTTTAGGATCACCCCTCCACTTT. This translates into CASSSTTGGSLGSPLHF.

This CDR3 is CSVDPAGSSYNEQFF. As DNA, the CDR3 is TGCAGCGTTGACCCAGCGGGTAGCTCCTACAATGAGCAGTTCTTC. The chain links TRBV29-1 to TRBJ2-1; D is possibly TRBD2 (6 bases). This CDR3 has 15 amino acids. V shed 3 bases and J shed 0 bases, with 12 bases lying between them. The V gene's germline CDR1 is SQVTM and CDR2 ANQGSEA.

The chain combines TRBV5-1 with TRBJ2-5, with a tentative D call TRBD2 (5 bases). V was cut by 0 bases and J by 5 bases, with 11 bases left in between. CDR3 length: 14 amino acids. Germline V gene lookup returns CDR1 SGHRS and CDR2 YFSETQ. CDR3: CASSLDRGSETQYF. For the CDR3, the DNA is TGCGCCAGCAGCTTGGATCGGGGTTCGGAGACCCAGTACTTC.

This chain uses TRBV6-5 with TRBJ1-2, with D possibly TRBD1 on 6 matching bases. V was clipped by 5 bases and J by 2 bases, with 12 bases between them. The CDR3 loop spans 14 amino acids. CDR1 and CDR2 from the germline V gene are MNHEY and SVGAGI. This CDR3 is CASSRDTKNYGYTF. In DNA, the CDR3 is TGTGCCAGCAGTCGGGACACGAAAAACTATGGCTACACCTTC.

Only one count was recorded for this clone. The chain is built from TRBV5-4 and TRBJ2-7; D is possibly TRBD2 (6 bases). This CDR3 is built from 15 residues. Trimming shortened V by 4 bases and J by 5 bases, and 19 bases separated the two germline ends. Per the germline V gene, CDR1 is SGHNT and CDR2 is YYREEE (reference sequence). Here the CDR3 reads CASSPFLGGVHEQYF. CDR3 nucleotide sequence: TGTGCCAGCAGCCCCTTTCTCGGAGGGGTCCACGAGCAGTACTTC.

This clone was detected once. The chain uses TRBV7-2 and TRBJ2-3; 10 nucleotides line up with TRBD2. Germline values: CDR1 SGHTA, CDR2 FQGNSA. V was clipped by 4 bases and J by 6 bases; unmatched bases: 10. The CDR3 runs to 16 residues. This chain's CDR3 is CASSSVTSGFGDTQYF. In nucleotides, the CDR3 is TGTGCCAGCAGCTCCGTGACTAGCGGGTTTGGCGATACGCAGTATTTT.

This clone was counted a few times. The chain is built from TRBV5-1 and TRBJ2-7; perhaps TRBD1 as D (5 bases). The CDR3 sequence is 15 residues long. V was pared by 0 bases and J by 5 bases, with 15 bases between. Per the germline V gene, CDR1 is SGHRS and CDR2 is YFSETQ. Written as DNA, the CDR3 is TGCGCCAGCAGCTTGGGTGCCAGGGTGTGGGACGAGCAGTACTTC. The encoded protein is CASSLGARVWDEQYF.

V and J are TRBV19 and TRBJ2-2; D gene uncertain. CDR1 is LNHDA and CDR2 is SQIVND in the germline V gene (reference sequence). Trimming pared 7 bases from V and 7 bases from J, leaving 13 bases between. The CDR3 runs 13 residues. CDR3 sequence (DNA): TGTGCCAGTACCACTCGGGTGAGCGGGGAGCTGTTTTTT. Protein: CASTTRVSGELFF.

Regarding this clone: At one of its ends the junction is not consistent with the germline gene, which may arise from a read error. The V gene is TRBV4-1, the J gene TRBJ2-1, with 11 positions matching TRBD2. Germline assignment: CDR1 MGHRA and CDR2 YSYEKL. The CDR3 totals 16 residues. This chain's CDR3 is CASRPSGRLTYNEQFF. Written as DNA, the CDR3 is TGCGCTAGCAGGCCTAGCGGGAGGCTTACCTACAATGAGCAGTTCTTC.

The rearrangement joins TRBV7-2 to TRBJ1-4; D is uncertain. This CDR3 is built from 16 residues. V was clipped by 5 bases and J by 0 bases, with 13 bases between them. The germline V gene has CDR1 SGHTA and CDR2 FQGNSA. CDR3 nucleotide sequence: TGTGCCAGCAGCCCTAGTCAGCCTACAACTAATGAAAAACTGTTTTTT. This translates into CASSPSQPTTNEKLFF.

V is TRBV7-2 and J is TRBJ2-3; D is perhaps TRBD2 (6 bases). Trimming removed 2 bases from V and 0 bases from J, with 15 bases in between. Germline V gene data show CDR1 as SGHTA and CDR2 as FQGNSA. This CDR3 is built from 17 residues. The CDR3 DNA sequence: TGTGCCAGCAGCTTATTTCTGGCGGGAATGAGCACAGATACGCAGTATTTT. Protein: CASSLFLAGMSTDTQYF.